This TCR beta chain emerged from a study of cytomegalovirus exposure and HLA in healthy donors. Findings and limits, study-wide: Later work found that TCR association rates differed between HLA loci; DRB1 had the most and HLA-C the fewest.

The primer mix had 60 Vbeta and 13 Jbeta primers. The table came from immunoSEQ multiplex PCR; TCRdb's copy has only in-frame clones and leaves some out. The sample yields some 200,000 clones, around 80% seen once. The CDR3 is 16 residues long. From germline, CDR1 is KGHSH and CDR2 LQKENI. V lost 5 bases, J lost 9 bases, and 15 bases stayed unmatched. On this clone itself: Its antigen remains unknown.

This receptor was obtained from a woman in her 40s in good health and CMV-seronegative. What was sequenced was PBMCs. The chain uses TRBV18 and TRBJ1-5; 8 bases match TRBD1. CDR3 in amino acids: CASSALPGQDVGPQHF. The CDR3 nucleotides are TGTGCCAGCTCAGCTCTACCGGGACAGGATGTCGGGCCCCAGCATTTT.